This T cell receptor (beta chain) stems from a study of blood T cell repertoires in COVID-19. As regards this clone: Other DNA variants within this sample encode the same CDR3.

The data were produced by immunoSEQ multiplex PCR, yet TCRdb's version contains in-frame clones alone and is incomplete. This table has more than 250,000 clones, about 85% appearing once. Germline assignment: CDR1 SGHRS and CDR2 YFSETQ. V lost 0 bases, J lost 2 bases, and 1 base stayed unmatched. The CDR3 has 14 residues. This TCR was recovered from a man in his late teens or twenties with active or convalescent COVID-19. Sequencing was done on a sample of peripheral blood. The chain has TRBV5-1 and TRBJ1-1; the match to TRBD1 covers 7 bases. This CDR3 is CASSLDRGNTEAFF. The DNA of the CDR3 is TGCGCCAGCAGCTTGGACAGGGGTAACACTGAAGCTTTCTTT.